Listed here are 8 T cell receptor beta chains from one sample, sequenced in a study of technical replicates of blood from a handful of donors. Method: immunoSEQ multiplex PCR; TCRdb's copy keeps in-frame clones and lacks some. The table lists more than 55,000 clones, approximately 89% of them singletons, with roughly 5% in the top ten. The material sequenced was PBMCs. These receptors were obtained from a human donor in good health. Some clones in this sample may be carry-over from other donors' samples.

The genes are TRBV19 and TRBJ2-2; 9 bases map to TRBD2. V shed 6 bases and J 4 bases; nucleotides not matched to a gene: 6. Looked up from germline, CDR1 is LNHDA and CDR2 is SQIVND (reference sequence). The CDR3 is made up of 15 amino acids. The CDR3 sequence: CASRPGLAGTGELFF. CDR3 coding DNA: TGTGCCAGTAGACCGGGACTAGCAGGCACCGGGGAGCTGTTTTTT.

A single count supports this clone. The chain uses TRBV5-1 and TRBJ2-1; TRBD2 matches at 10 bases. The CDR3 loop spans 15 amino acids. Trimming at V came to 2 bases and at J to 9 bases, leaving 8 bases not matched to a gene. CDR1 and CDR2 from the germline V gene are SGHRS and YFSETQ. CDR3: CASSLGGTSDVEQFF. CDR3 nucleotides: TGCGCCAGCAGCTTAGGCGGGACTAGCGATGTTGAGCAGTTCTTC.

The chain joins TRBV5-8 to TRBJ1-2; 10 positions agree with TRBD1. Germline assignment: CDR1 SGHTS and CDR2 YDEGEE. This CDR3 comprises 14 residues. Unmatched junction bases numbered 6, after V lost 3 bases and J lost 7 bases. The CDR3 is CASSWGGQGSGYTF. The DNA for the CDR3 is TGTGCCAGCAGCTGGGGGGGACAGGGGTCTGGCTACACCTTC.

This chain joins TRBV4-3 and TRBJ2-7; a weak D match, TRBD2 (5 bases). Trimming left V 0 bases short and J 6 bases short, with 12 bases between. Germline values: CDR1 LGHNA, CDR2 YSLEER. This CDR3 region has 14 residues. The CDR3 is CASSQDRLAPEQYF. CDR3 DNA sequence: TGCGCCAGCAGCCAAGATCGGCTAGCACCCGAGCAGTACTTC.

The gene calls are TRBV10-3 and TRBJ2-2; 8 bases map to TRBD1. This CDR3 has 18 amino acids. Trimming at V came to 0 bases and at J to 6 bases, leaving 12 bases not matched to a gene. Germline V gene data show CDR1 as ENHRY and CDR2 as SYGVKD. The CDR3 here is CAISESHPDRVLSGELFF. CDR3 DNA sequence: TGTGCCATCAGTGAGTCCCACCCGGACAGGGTTCTTTCCGGGGAGCTGTTTTTT.

The count of this clone is one. This chain links TRBV11-2 with TRBJ2-5, with a tentative D call TRBD1 (5 bases). V was trimmed by 4 bases and J by 6 bases, leaving 15 bases between them. Germline V lookup: CDR1 SGHAT, CDR2 FQNNGV. The CDR3 totals 14 residues. CDR3 sequence: CASSSSQGLQTQYF. The CDR3 DNA follows: TGTGCCAGCAGCTCAAGCCAGGGCCTACAGACCCAGTACTTC. The whole variable domain, filled in from reference TRBV11-2 and TRBJ2-5, reads EAGVAQSPRYKIIEKRQSVAFWCNPISGHATLYWYQQILGQGPKLLIQFQNNGVVDDSQLPKDRFSAERLKGVDSTLKIQPAKLEDSAVYLCASSSSQGLQTQYFGPGTRLLVL.

V and J are TRBV4-1 and TRBJ1-5, with 7 bases aligning to TRBD1. V was pared by 4 bases and J by 2 bases, with 8 bases of the junction left unmatched. The germline V gene encodes CDR1 MGHRA and CDR2 YSYEKL. This CDR3 spans 16 amino acids. The CDR3 nucleotides read TGCGCCAGCAGCCCGGTCTTTCAGGGGGGCAATCAGCCCCAGCATTTT. Protein: CASSPVFQGGNQPQHF.

This chain connects TRBV6-5 to TRBJ1-6; 7 bases agree with TRBD1. CDR1 and CDR2 (germline): MNHEY, SVGAGI. After removal of 3 bases from V and 11 bases from J, the junction contained 10 bases not matched to a gene. CDR3 length: 15 residues. The CDR3 DNA reads TGTGCCAGCAGTTATCCGAGGACAGGTCTCGCACCCCTCCACTTT. Its translation: CASSYPRTGLAPLHF.